This is a list of T cell receptor beta chains from one sample in a study of T cell repertoires in cytomegalovirus infection. MiXCR, applied by TCRdb to the reads, yields one record per CDR3 protein. Among some 320,000 distinct CDR3 sequences listed, almost 30% were seen once. For these TCRs, the target antigens are not known. The sample was cultured PBMCs, taken from culture after CMV antigen stimulation. The receptors here all came from a human donor in good health (CMV status not recorded). Some clones in this sample may be carry-over from other donors' samples. CDR3s include the opening cysteine and the closing phenylalanine or tryptophan.

v_call	cdr3_length	j_call	cdr3_aa
TRBV25-1	12	TRBJ1-2	CASTSGGYGYTF
TRBV7-9	16	TRBJ1-3	CASSTHRGTAGNTIYF
TRBV12-3/TRBV12-4	17	TRBJ2-2	CASSPPGQGVYTGELFF
TRBV7-2	11	TRBJ2-7	CASSSKGEQYF
TRBV7-3	15	TRBJ1-2	CASSFSDRFDYGYTF
TRBV12-3/TRBV12-4	14	TRBJ2-1	CASSLGGFPTREFF
TRBV7-8	16	TRBJ2-3	CASSLTTSVGTDTQYF
TRBV7-2	13	TRBJ1-1	CASSPLRGTEAFF
TRBV12-3/TRBV12-4	14	TRBJ2-7	CASRLAGAPYEQYF
TRBV20-1	13	TRBJ2-4	CSAGQGAKNIQYF
TRBV29-1	11	TRBJ1-1	CSGRGSTEAFF
TRBV11-2	15	TRBJ1-2	CASSLEGRAVYGYTF
TRBV18	14	TRBJ2-3	CASSQGPDLDTQYF
TRBV7-2	13	TRBJ2-3	CASSILRADTQYF
TRBV3-1	14	TRBJ2-7	CASSFTGNSYEQYF
TRBV20-1	15	TRBJ2-3	CSARLTSGRAHTQYF
TRBV7-4	13	TRBJ2-5	CASSPRTKETQYF
TRBV10-3	12	TRBJ1-2	CAITGDVYGYTF
TRBV5-1	16	TRBJ2-3	CASSPGPQGSTDTQYF
TRBV2	11	TRBJ2-7	CASAPVGEQYF
TRBV19	15	TRBJ1-5	CASWDGTGGNQPQHF
TRBV27	14	TRBJ2-1	CASSLGDRVREQFF
TRBV7-8	14	TRBJ2-1	CASRPGSLAGEQFF
TRBV12-3/TRBV12-4	13	TRBJ2-5	CASSSTAKETQYF
TRBV28	15	TRBJ1-2	CASSEPSGGFYGYTF
TRBV19	13	TRBJ2-6	CATRAGGANVLTF
TRBV19	16	TRBJ1-5	CASRPLMTGKNQPQHF
TRBV12-3/TRBV12-4	14	TRBJ2-3	CASSFGSRTDTQYF
TRBV2	13	TRBJ1-6	CASSEGEGSPLHF
TRBV6-8	13	TRBJ1-4	CASRQGAVEKLFF
TRBV2	14	TRBJ2-7	CAIAGGDSSYEQYF
TRBV4-1	15	TRBJ1-5	CASSSGRHSNQPQHF
TRBV19	11	TRBJ1-2	CASIGARGYTF
TRBV7-8	14	TRBJ1-1	CASSPGHWNTEAFF
TRBV5-4	16	TRBJ2-3	CASPGTSGGSTDTQYF
TRBV6-5	15	TRBJ1-5	CASREQGVGNQPQHF
TRBV2	15	TRBJ2-7	CASSESAGVSYEQYF
TRBV5-1	15	TRBJ1-2	CASSLLTGFDYGYTF
TRBV3-1	15	TRBJ1-1	CASSQTVGGSTEAFF
TRBV5-6	15	TRBJ1-2	CASSLGPGGFYGYTF
TRBV7-4	16	TRBJ1-2	CASSPYIPTTNYGYTF